A selection of T cell receptor beta chains follows, all from one sample in a study of cytomegalovirus exposure and HLA in healthy donors. Clones were read by immunoSEQ multiplex PCR, and TCRdb kept only the in-frame ones, dropping some. There are 90,000 to 100,000 clones in the sample, with about 3.4% held by the top ten. Sequencing used PBMCs. The receptor set was obtained from a woman aged 25-40 years in good health and CMV-seronegative. Each CDR3 is given with its conserved first and last residue. A D gene is named only where the DNA matches it firmly.

V	length	D	J	DNA	CDR3
TRBV12-5	17	NA	TRBJ2-1	TGCGCTAGTGGTTTGGTAAGGTGGGGGGACTCCTACAATGAGCAGTTCTTC	CASGLVRWGDSYNEQFF
TRBV27	15	NA	TRBJ2-3	TGTGCCAGCAGTCCATCTCGACTCCCACCAGATACGCAGTATTTT	CASSPSRLPPDTQYF
TRBV6-6	13	TRBD1	TRBJ1-1	TGTGCCAGCAGTTCCCCTGACAGGGGGAAGGCTTTCTTT	CASSSPDRGKAFF
TRBV9	16	TRBD2	TRBJ2-1	TGTGCCAGCAGCCCCCGTCCGGGAGGACTCGTTAATGAGCAGTTCTTC	CASSPRPGGLVNEQFF
TRBV19	13	NA	TRBJ1-1	TGTGCCAGTAGGTTCTCGAGGGACACTGAAGCTTTCTTT	CASRFSRDTEAFF
TRBV6-4	18	TRBD1	TRBJ1-5	TGTGCCAGCAGTCCTACTGGACAGGTAAGAAGGAGCAATCAGCCCCAGCATTTT	CASSPTGQVRRSNQPQHF
TRBV7-2	14	NA	TRBJ2-3	TGTGCCAGCAGCTTGGCGGGGACCACAGATACGCAGTATTTT	CASSLAGTTDTQYF
TRBV27	13	NA	TRBJ2-2	TGTGCCACCTCCGGAGTCAACACCGGGGAGCTGTTTTTT	CATSGVNTGELFF
TRBV6-1	14	NA	TRBJ1-5	TGTGCCACCGAACGCCGGGGGGGCAGCCAGCCCCAGCATTTT	CATERRGGSQPQHF
TRBV5-6	14	NA	TRBJ2-5	TGTGCCAGCAGCTGGGACTGGGCGGGACAGACCCAGTACTTC	CASSWDWAGQTQYF
TRBV27	14	TRBD1	TRBJ2-7	TGTGCCAGCAGTGCCGGGACAGGAGCCTACGAGCAGTACTTC	CASSAGTGAYEQYF
TRBV19	14	NA	TRBJ1-5	TGTGCCAGTAGTATAGTTGGGAGCCATCAGCCCCAGCATTTT	CASSIVGSHQPQHF
TRBV9	14	TRBD1	TRBJ2-7	TGTGCCAGCAGCGTAGAGGGACAGAGCTACGAGCAGTACTTC	CASSVEGQSYEQYF
TRBV25-1	15	NA	TRBJ2-3	TGTGCCAGCAGTGAACAGGGTTGGAGCACAGATACGCAGTATTTT	CASSEQGWSTDTQYF
TRBV11-1	15	TRBD1	TRBJ2-7	TGTGCCAGCAGCTCAACCACAGGGGCGAACTACGAGCAGTACTTC	CASSSTTGANYEQYF
TRBV6-6	14	NA	TRBJ2-5	TGTGCCAGCAGTCGGGGACACTCCCAAGAGACCCAGTACTTC	CASSRGHSQETQYF
TRBV7-9	16	NA	TRBJ2-1	TGTGCCAGCAGCTTACGGTCGGCTAGCCGAACAAATGAGCAGTTCTTC	CASSLRSASRTNEQFF
TRBV27	16	TRBD1	TRBJ2-3	TGTGCCAGCAGTTTTTCCGGGACAGGGGCTTCAGATACGCAGTATTTT	CASSFSGTGASDTQYF
TRBV14	15	TRBD1	TRBJ1-1	TGTGCCAGCAGCGCCCGGGACAGAAGGAACACTGAAGCTTTCTTT	CASSARDRRNTEAFF
TRBV7-2	16	TRBD2	TRBJ2-7	TGTGCCAGCAGCTTAAATCCCGGGGAGGGCTCCTACGAGCAGTACTTC	CASSLNPGEGSYEQYF
TRBV2	12	TRBD1	TRBJ2-7	TGTGCCAGCAGCCTGGACAGGGGCGAGCAGTACTTC	CASSLDRGEQYF
TRBV6-5	14	NA	TRBJ2-3	TGTGCCAGCGGAGGGGGGGGCGGCACAGATACGCAGTATTTT	CASGGGGGTDTQYF
TRBV19	13	NA	TRBJ1-5	TGTGCGTCGTGCCCAGATCTCAATCAGCCCCAGCATTTT	CASCPDLNQPQHF